This is a list of T cell receptor beta chains from one sample in a study of blood T cell repertoires in COVID-19. The data were produced by immunoSEQ multiplex PCR, yet TCRdb's version contains in-frame clones alone and is incomplete. The sample includes around 68,000 clones, 65% to 90% seen only once; the top ten take 2.5% to 3%. Sequencing was performed on peripheral blood. These receptors were collected from an elderly man with acute or convalescent COVID-19. The CDR3 runs from the conserved cysteine through the conserved F or W.

>TRBV6-6|TRBJ2-7
CASTTGLLGNEQYF
>TRBV7-8|TRBJ1-1
CASSFFSGETEAFF
>TRBV5-4|TRBJ2-7
CASSPGLRTSYEQYF
>TRBV5-1|TRBJ2-7
CAPTRGQGAYEQYF
>TRBV15|TRBJ1-1
CATSRDSVVRGTEAFF
>TRBV5-1|TRBJ1-2
CASSLEEGAGGYTF
>TRBV18|TRBJ1-1
CASSPNAGGRTEAFF
>TRBV19|TRBJ1-2
CASSIGGQGLFYGYTF
>TRBV9|TRBJ2-7
CASSVGKTSRAYEQYF
>TRBV11-3|TRBJ2-6
CASSQPGGAGANVLTF
>TRBV10-3|TRBJ2-3
CAISSTSGTDTQYF
>TRBV28|TRBJ2-1
CASSLPTSRYNEQFF
>TRBV3-1/TRBV3-2|TRBJ2-1
CASSPYWTGVDEQFF
>TRBV6-5|TRBJ1-6
CASSPPDRGLGHLHF
>TRBV2|TRBJ2-1
CASIAGPREEQFF
>TRBV29-1|TRBJ2-3
CSVRGSGTVNTQYF
>TRBV7-2|TRBJ2-7
CASSVSGNTYEQYF
>TRBV10-2|TRBJ2-5
CASSVSETETQYF
>TRBV15|TRBJ1-1
CATSRWRQGAEAFF
>TRBV30|TRBJ1-4
CAWSVGTGVEKLFF
>TRBV29-1|TRBJ1-1
CSVDAGTEAFF
>TRBV19|TRBJ2-3
CASSASGRSADTQYF
>TRBV27|TRBJ2-7
CASRTLNPPRASGTGYEQYF
>TRBV7-9|TRBJ1-2
CASSPPKGQGKTANYGYTF
>TRBV3-1/TRBV3-2|TRBJ2-3
CASSQGGGPTDTQYF
>TRBV19|TRBJ1-5
CASRETGVQPQHF
>TRBV11-3|TRBJ1-3
CASSFKFGTIYF
>TRBV6-4|TRBJ2-3
CASREEGTDTQYF
>TRBV19|TRBJ2-1
CASSTSAGPIYNEQFF
>TRBV11-2|TRBJ1-6
CASSTGGDRPESPLHF
>TRBV6-1|TRBJ1-5
CASSESGGSQPQHF
>TRBV10-3|TRBJ1-2
CAISEPGANYGYTF
>TRBV19|TRBJ2-7
CASSRTGTIIDEQYF
>TRBV3-1/TRBV3-2|TRBJ2-5
CASARLAAEETQYF
>TRBV4-1|TRBJ2-1
CASSRLRTYNEQFF
>TRBV10-3|TRBJ1-2
CAISGGTGYGYTF
>TRBV5-4|TRBJ2-7
CASSFSTGTYEQYF
>TRBV7-9|TRBJ2-7
CASSLRDRIYEQYF
>TRBV19|TRBJ2-7
CASSKPGLADYEQYF
>TRBV2|TRBJ2-1
CASNTGGSQNEQFF
>TRBV27|TRBJ2-7
CASSSPSGGNKQYF
>TRBV14|TRBJ2-7
CASSRDVAYEQYF
>TRBV7-6|TRBJ2-7
CASSLVFVGGADEQYF
>TRBV10-3|TRBJ2-3
CAISEPKGTGADTQYF
>TRBV3-1/TRBV3-2|TRBJ2-1
CASSHNPAGGLRNEQFF
>TRBV3-1/TRBV3-2|TRBJ2-7
CASSQGRLPTYEQYF
>TRBV5-1|TRBJ2-1
CASSLTGTGYNEQFF
>TRBV3-1/TRBV3-2|TRBJ1-2
CASSPRTPNYGYTF
>TRBV5-8|TRBJ2-2
CASSPSFLTGELFF
>TRBV19|TRBJ2-3
CASSIIRGDSSTDTQYF
>TRBV6-1|TRBJ1-3
CASSDDRQPGNTIYF